What follows are 20 T cell receptor beta chains derived from one specimen sequenced in a study of T cell repertoires in cytomegalovirus infection. In TCRdb, the reads were re-called with MiXCR into one record per CDR3 protein. The data hold some 600,000 distinct CDR3 sequences, with roughly 24% observed a single time. Material for sequencing was CD8+ T cells from PBMCs. Receptors were obtained from a human donor in good health (CMV status not recorded). Some clones in this sample may be carry-over from other donors' samples.

The chain's CDR3 is CASSSRDTPKETQYF. The CDR3, as DNA: TGTGCCAGCAGCTCCCGGGACACACCAAAGGAGACCCAGTACTTC. The rearrangement uses TRBV7-4 and TRBJ2-5, with a tentative D call TRBD1 (6 bases). V lost 4 bases and J lost 5, with 17 bases in between. Germline V CDR1 and CDR2: SGHVT, SQSDAQ. CDR3 length: 15 residues.

This clonotype showed up many times. The V call is TRBV7-2, the J call TRBJ1-1; 10 nucleotides agree with TRBD1. CDR1 SGHTA and CDR2 FQGNSA come from the germline V gene. This CDR3 has 14 amino acids. The ends lost 6 bases at V and 6 bases at J; junction bases unmatched: 7. For the CDR3, the DNA is TGTGCCAGCAGTGGGGACAGGGGTGATCCTGAAGCTTTCTTT. It encodes CASSGDRGDPEAFF.

The chain links TRBV28 to TRBJ1-1; D gene ambiguous. This CDR3 comprises 16 residues. V lost 2 bases and J 0 bases, leaving 13 bases between the germline ends. Germline V lookup: CDR1 MDHEN, CDR2 SYDVKM. CDR3 amino acids: CASSLGRSSMNTEAFF. The DNA of the CDR3 is TGTGCCAGCAGTTTAGGGAGGTCGTCTATGAACACTGAAGCTTTCTTT.

The chain is built from TRBV24-1 and TRBJ2-1; D unclear. This CDR3 is 11 amino acids long. V was pared by 3 bases and J by 10 bases, with 6 bases between. Germline CDR1 is KGHDR and CDR2 is SFDVKD. CDR3 residues: CATSDVWEQFF. The CDR3 DNA reads as TGTGCCACCAGTGATGTTTGGGAGCAGTTCTTC.

This clonotype was seen repeatedly, ten times or more. The chain is built from TRBV6-2 or TRBV6-3 and TRBJ2-7; D perhaps matches TRBD1 (6 bases). Germline V lookup: CDR1 MNHEY, CDR2 SVGEGT. There are 12 residues in the CDR3. V was clipped by 2 bases and J by 8 bases, with 10 bases between them. CDR3 in DNA: TGTGCCAGCAGTTACCCCGGACAGCAGCAGTACGTC. Its protein is CASSYPGQQQYV.

This clonotype was seen only a few times. The V and J genes are TRBV6-5 and TRBJ1-2; 11 nucleotides align to TRBD1. V dropped 0 bases and J dropped 4; count of bases not matched to a gene: 4. Germline CDR1 reads MNHEY; CDR2 reads SVGAGI. The CDR3 sequence is 16 residues long. CDR3 sequence: CASSYSGTGGGYGYTF. In nucleotides, the CDR3 is TGTGCCAGCAGTTACTCCGGGACAGGGGGTGGCTATGGCTACACCTTC.

V usage is TRBV7-9 and J usage is TRBJ1-1, with D maybe TRBD1 (6 bases). The CDR3 totals 14 residues. Germline V CDR1 and CDR2: SEHNR, FQNEAQ (reference sequence). The CDR3 bases are TGTACCTCTGGGAGGGACACCCGGAACACTGAAGCTTTCTTT. It translates to CTSGRDTRNTEAFF.

In its sample, this clonotype was seen once. This could be a read error, since a much larger clone is one nucleotide away. No conserved phenylalanine or tryptophan is present at the end of the CDR3, so a read error is the likely explanation. The J gene is TRBJ2-1, the V gene TRBV27; 7 bases match TRBD2. This CDR3 comprises 14 residues. Germline CDR1 reads MNHEY; CDR2 reads SMNVEV (reference sequence). V trimming: 3 bases; J trimming: 8 bases; junction bases outside the gene matches: 7. The CDR3 spells CASSFYGGIDEQFV. The CDR3 nucleotides are TGTGCCAGCAGTTTTTACGGGGGGATCGATGAGCAGTTCGTC.

V gene TRBV29-1 combines with J gene TRBJ2-3, with D possibly TRBD2 on 6 matching bases. The CDR3 totals 12 residues. Between the trimmed V and J ends, which lost 7 bases and 9 bases, there was a span of 17 bases. Germline CDR1 SQVTM, CDR2 ANQGSEA. CDR3 in amino acids: CSAGTGRGTQYF. For the CDR3, the DNA is TGCAGCGCCGGAACAGGCCGGGGGACGCAGTATTTT.

In this sample, this clonotype turned up many times. V usage is TRBV4-2 and J usage is TRBJ2-3; TRBD2 agrees at 7 bases. Germline V gives CDR1 LGHNA, CDR2 YNFKEQ. CDR3 length: 16 amino acids. V dropped 3 bases and J dropped 3; count of bases not matched to a gene: 9. The CDR3 region is CASSHPWGEGTDTQYF. In DNA form, the CDR3 reads TGTGCCAGCAGCCATCCCTGGGGGGAGGGAACAGATACGCAGTATTTT.

The chain couples TRBV20-1 to TRBJ1-2, with TRBD1 identical over 7 bases. Germline V gives CDR1 DFQATT, CDR2 SNEGSKA (reference sequence). Trimming at V came to 2 bases and at J to 4 bases, leaving 7 bases not matched to a gene. The CDR3 is 14 residues long. CDR3: CSARSRGLVYGYTF. In DNA form, the CDR3 reads TGCAGTGCTAGATCTAGGGGGCTCGTCTATGGCTACACCTTC.

The chain has TRBV6-2 or TRBV6-3 and TRBJ2-1, with 12 bases lining up with TRBD2. The CDR3 runs to 17 residues. Germline values: CDR1 MNHEY, CDR2 SVGEGT. V trimming: 2 bases; J trimming: 4 bases; junction bases outside the gene matches: 6. Here the CDR3 reads CASSYVPLAGGYNEQFF. The CDR3 DNA sequence: TGTGCCAGCAGTTACGTCCCACTAGCGGGGGGTTACAATGAGCAGTTCTTC.

This clonotype was observed at least ten times. The CDR3 sequence is CASSPAFGQSIGTQYF. The CDR3 nucleotides are TGTGCCAGCAGCCCCGCGTTCGGACAGTCGATCGGGACCCAGTACTTC. This chain links TRBV6-1 with TRBJ2-5, with TRBD1 as a possible D gene (6 bases). CDR1 is MNHNS, CDR2 SASEGT, per germline. V lost 6 bases, J lost 7 bases, and 24 bases lay in between. This CDR3 spans 16 amino acids.

V gene TRBV6-1 combines with J gene TRBJ2-1; TRBD1 matches 7 bases. Germline V gene data show CDR1 as MNHNS and CDR2 as SASEGT. The CDR3 loop spans 14 amino acids. Trimming took 5 bases from V and 7 from J; bases not matched to a gene: 8. CDR3 protein: CASSYGQEVNEQFF. The CDR3 nucleotides read TGTGCCAGCAGTTACGGACAGGAGGTGAATGAGCAGTTCTTC.

Regarding this clonotype: Given a much more abundant clone one base away, this may be a read error. J is TRBJ1-1 and V is TRBV28; D not resolved. The CDR3 spans 14 residues. V shed 7 bases and J shed 0 bases, with 12 bases lying between them. Germline V gives CDR1 MDHEN, CDR2 SYDVKM. The CDR3 region is CASMSAGMNTEAFF. The CDR3 DNA is TGTGCCAGCATGTCGGCAGGCATGAACACTGAAGCTTTCTTT.

This clonotype was observed at least ten times. The chain carries TRBV7-9 and TRBJ1-1; perhaps TRBD1 as D (6 bases). Germline V gives CDR1 SEHNR, CDR2 FQNEAQ (reference sequence). The CDR3 has 12 amino acids. The ends were cut back, 8 bases at V and 5 bases at J, with 12 bases in the middle. CDR3 coding DNA: TGTGCCAGCTGCAGGGGAGAGACTGAAGCTTTCTTT. Translating gives CASCRGETEAFF.

This clonotype was observed many times. The V call is TRBV6-6, the J call TRBJ2-3; a possible D gene is TRBD2 (5 bases). Germline values: CDR1 MNHNY, CDR2 SVGAGI (reference sequence). The CDR3 loop spans 11 amino acids. Trimming stripped 7 bases from V and 5 bases from J, with 7 bases between. The CDR3 DNA reads TGTGCCAGCAAAGAGGGAGATACGCAGTATTTT. Translation: CASKEGDTQYF.

This clonotype was counted many times. DNA of the CDR3: TGTGCCAGCAGTCGGGACAGACAAGAGACCCAGTACTTC. Amino acid sequence: CASSRDRQETQYF. V gene TRBV6-2 or TRBV6-3 combines with J gene TRBJ2-5; TRBD1 agrees at 7 bases. In germline, CDR1 is MNHEY, CDR2 SVGEGT. The CDR3 runs to 13 residues. Losses at the gene ends were 5 bases for V and 2 bases for J; bases not matched to a gene: 2.

This clonotype was detected only a few times. The rearrangement joins TRBV7-3 to TRBJ2-3, with TRBD2 matching over 11 bases. This CDR3 spans 16 amino acids. The V segment lost 3 bases and the J segment 3 bases; nucleotides outside the gene matches: 5. The germline V gene has CDR1 SGHTA and CDR2 FQGTGA. The CDR3 spells CASSFVAGGLTDTQYF. In nucleotides, the CDR3 is TGTGCCAGCAGCTTCGTAGCGGGGGGGCTTACAGATACGCAGTATTTT.

The rearrangement joins TRBV19 to TRBJ2-3; D remains unclear. The CDR3 is 15 amino acids. The germline V gene encodes CDR1 LNHDA and CDR2 SQIVND (reference sequence). Trimming shortened V by 6 bases and J by 2 bases, and 15 bases separated the two germline ends. The CDR3 sequence: CASSPDPVPTDTQYF. CDR3 coding DNA: TGTGCCAGTAGCCCCGATCCTGTGCCCACAGATACGCAGTATTTT.